The 20 T cell receptor beta chains below all came from one sample that was sequenced in a study of blood T cell repertoires in COVID-19. Repertoires were generated with immunoSEQ multiplex PCR, while TCRdb's copy carries only in-frame clones and drops some. The table includes some 90,000 clones, roughly 85% detected once. The material sequenced was peripheral blood. The receptor set was obtained from a woman aged 55-70 years with COVID-19, enrolled during active disease.

The rearrangement uses TRBV25-1 and TRBJ1-2; D is undetermined. The CDR3 has 14 amino acids. The V gene's germline CDR1 is MGHDK and CDR2 SYGVNS. V was shortened by 4 bases and J by 1 base, with 10 bases between the two germline ends. CDR3 sequence (DNA): TGTGCCAGCAGTGGGAGGACGGGTAACTATGGCTACACCTTC. It is translated as CASSGRTGNYGYTF.

The CDR3 region has the DNA TGCGCCAGCAGCGCGGGGCAAGCCGGGACAGGGGGCTCAGATACGCAGTATTTT. Translated: CASSAGQAGTGGSDTQYF. J is TRBJ2-3 and V is TRBV5-1, with TRBD1 matching over 12 bases. The germline V gene has CDR1 SGHRS and CDR2 YFSETQ. The CDR3 contains 18 residues. V lost 4 bases and J lost 4; bases outside the gene matches: 13.

The rearrangement links TRBV19 to TRBJ1-1; D is unclear. The CDR3 has 13 residues. Germline V gene sequence: CDR1 LNHDA, CDR2 SQIVND (reference sequence). Deletions cut 8 bases from V and 4 bases from J, with 14 bases between. CDR3: CASGPSRGTEAFF. The DNA of the CDR3 is TGTGCCAGTGGGCCGAGCCGTGGCACTGAAGCTTTCTTT.

The J gene is TRBJ2-1, the V gene TRBV2, with 9 bases matching TRBD2. Germline CDR1 SNHLY, CDR2 FYNNEI. After removal of 4 bases from V and 6 bases from J, the junction contained 4 bases not matched to a gene. This CDR3 contains 14 residues. The CDR3 spells CASSAGLARNEQFF. Written as DNA, the CDR3 is TGTGCCAGCAGTGCGGGACTAGCCCGCAATGAGCAGTTCTTC.

This clone was detected only a few times. V and J are TRBV20-1 and TRBJ1-5, with D possibly being TRBD1 (6 bases). Germline CDR1 is DFQATT and CDR2 is SNEGSKA (reference sequence). This CDR3 has 15 amino acids. Trimming left V 3 bases short and J 0 bases short, with 12 bases between. CDR3 sequence (DNA): TGCAGTGCTAGTAGGGGGGGATATAGCAATCAGCCCCAGCATTTT. This encodes CSASRGGYSNQPQHF.

This clone turned up a few times. The chain links TRBV6-4 to TRBJ1-1; D might be TRBD1 (5 bases). The CDR3 sequence is 17 residues long. Looked up from germline, CDR1 is MRHNA and CDR2 is SNTAGT. With 0 bases removed from V and 0 bases from J, the gap between germline ends came to 14 bases. The CDR3 DNA is TGTGCCAGCAGTGACTCGGAGGGGAGATCTATGAACACTGAAGCTTTCTTT. As protein: CASSDSEGRSMNTEAFF.

The chain couples TRBV19 to TRBJ1-6, with 8 bases that match TRBD1. The germline CDR1 and CDR2 sequences are LNHDA and SQIVND (reference sequence). The V segment lost 5 bases and the J segment 11 bases; nucleotides outside the gene matches: 8. The CDR3 contains 14 residues. The CDR3 loop is CASSPTGGAAPLHF. DNA of the CDR3: TGTGCCAGTAGTCCTACAGGGGGGGCGGCACCCCTCCACTTT.

Remarks on this clone: The sample holds other DNA sequences that translate to the same CDR3. The CDR3 DNA sequence: TGTGCCAGCAGTTACGGAACAGGGGTTACTGAAGCTTTCTTT. It encodes CASSYGTGVTEAFF. The chain combines TRBV6-5 with TRBJ1-1; 7 nucleotides match TRBD1. Germline V gene data show CDR1 as MNHEY and CDR2 as SVGAGI. V trimming: 2 bases; J trimming: 5 bases; junction bases outside the gene matches: 5. This CDR3 comprises 14 residues.

This chain connects TRBV7-2 to TRBJ2-4, with 10 bases aligning to TRBD2. Germline V gene data show CDR1 as SGHTA and CDR2 as FQGNSA. The CDR3 runs 17 residues. Trimming cost V 6 bases and J 5 bases; bases outside gene matches: 13. For the CDR3, the DNA is TGTGCCAGCAGTCCGAGGATCCCGCTAGCGGGGGAAAACATTCAGTACTTC. It yields the protein CASSPRIPLAGENIQYF.

J is TRBJ1-1 and V is TRBV30; unclear D gene. The CDR3 is 12 residues long. Germline lookup yields CDR1 GTSNPN and CDR2 SVGIG (reference sequence). V was shortened by 4 bases and J by 1 base, with 7 bases between the two germline ends. The CDR3 sequence is CAWINRNTEAFF. CDR3 nucleotide sequence: TGTGCCTGGATAAACAGGAACACTGAAGCTTTCTTT.

This clone is a singleton in its sample. The gene calls are TRBV5-1 and TRBJ2-7, with 11 bases fitting TRBD1. The germline gives CDR1 SGHRS, CDR2 YFSETQ. Germline trimming cut 2 bases from V and 4 bases from J; bases unmatched to any gene: 5. The CDR3 runs to 15 residues. CDR3 sequence: CASSFGTGGSYEQYF. The CDR3 bases are TGCGCCAGCAGCTTCGGGACAGGGGGGTCGTACGAGCAGTACTTC.

The chain recombines TRBV10-3 with TRBJ2-3; tentative D call: TRBD2 (6 bases). The CDR3 loop spans 17 amino acids. The germline V gene encodes CDR1 ENHRY and CDR2 SYGVKD. Trimming shortened V by 2 bases and J by 0 bases, and 15 bases separated the two germline ends. The CDR3 sequence is CAISERDLRGSTDTQYF. As DNA, the CDR3 is TGTGCCATCAGTGAGAGGGACTTGCGGGGCAGCACAGATACGCAGTATTTT.

CDR3 region: CASSRQWGTQYF. CDR3 DNA sequence: TGTGCCAGCAGTCGACAGTGGGGGACCCAGTACTTC. V gene TRBV12-3 or TRBV12-4 combines with J gene TRBJ2-5; possible D gene TRBD1, 5 bases. With 5 bases removed from V and 7 bases from J, the gap between germline ends came to 11 bases. The CDR3 totals 12 residues.

This chain uses TRBV11-2 with TRBJ1-1, with TRBD1 as a possible D gene (5 bases). The CDR3 consists of 14 residues. Germline V CDR1 and CDR2: SGHAT, FQNNGV. Trimming stripped 4 bases from V and 5 bases from J, with 14 bases between. CDR3 residues: CASSYPAGETEAFF. Here the CDR3 DNA reads TGTGCCAGCAGCTACCCAGCGGGGGAGACTGAAGCTTTCTTT.

This clone came up a few times. The chain carries TRBV27 and TRBJ1-2; 7 nucleotides agree with TRBD1. Unmatched junction bases numbered 4, after V lost 3 bases and J lost 6 bases. Germline-derived CDR1 and CDR2 are MNHEY and SMNVEV (reference sequence). The CDR3 runs 13 residues. The CDR3 DNA reads as TGTGCCAGCAGTTTTGGGACAGCAAATGGCTACACCTTC. This codes for CASSFGTANGYTF.

The chain links TRBV5-6 to TRBJ2-3; D is undetermined. The V gene lost 1 base and the J gene lost 1 base, with 4 bases spanning the gap. There are 13 residues in the CDR3. CDR1 is SGHDT and CDR2 is YYEEEE in the germline V gene. CDR3 amino acids: CASSLSGTDTQYF. DNA for the CDR3: TGTGCCAGCAGCTTGTCAGGCACAGATACGCAGTATTTT.

V gene TRBV18 combines with J gene TRBJ1-1, with 7 bases lining up with TRBD1. In germline, CDR1 is KGHSH, CDR2 LQKENI. The length of the CDR3 is 15 residues. Trimming cost V 3 bases and J 3 bases; bases outside gene matches: 7. DNA for the CDR3: TGTGCCAGCTCACCCCCACAGGGGTTCCACACTGAAGCTTTCTTT. Protein sequence: CASSPPQGFHTEAFF.

This chain uses TRBV24-1 with TRBJ2-5; TRBD1 matches at 8 bases. This CDR3 is built from 16 residues. The V and J ends lost 0 bases and 7 bases, in that order; junction bases with no gene match: 9. CDR1 is KGHDR and CDR2 is SFDVKD in the germline V gene. The CDR3 loop is CATSDLRGQGAGTQYF. For the CDR3, the DNA is TGTGCCACCAGTGATTTGCGGGGGCAGGGGGCCGGGACCCAGTACTTC.

The J gene is TRBJ1-2, the V gene TRBV30; perhaps TRBD1 as D (6 bases). V gave up 4 bases and J gave up 2 bases, with 14 bases separating them. The CDR3 has 14 amino acids. The germline gives CDR1 GTSNPN, CDR2 SVGIG (reference sequence). CDR3 bases: TGTGCCTGGACAGTAACAGGGCGCAACTATGGCTACACCTTC. Its protein product is CAWTVTGRNYGYTF.

The rearrangement links TRBV12-3 or TRBV12-4 to TRBJ2-7; D is uncertain. This CDR3 is 13 amino acids long. V was pared by 5 bases and J by 7 bases, with 15 bases between. The CDR3 protein is CASSPKRVSEQYF. CDR3 DNA: TGTGCCAGCAGTCCGAAGAGAGTTAGTGAGCAGTACTTC.